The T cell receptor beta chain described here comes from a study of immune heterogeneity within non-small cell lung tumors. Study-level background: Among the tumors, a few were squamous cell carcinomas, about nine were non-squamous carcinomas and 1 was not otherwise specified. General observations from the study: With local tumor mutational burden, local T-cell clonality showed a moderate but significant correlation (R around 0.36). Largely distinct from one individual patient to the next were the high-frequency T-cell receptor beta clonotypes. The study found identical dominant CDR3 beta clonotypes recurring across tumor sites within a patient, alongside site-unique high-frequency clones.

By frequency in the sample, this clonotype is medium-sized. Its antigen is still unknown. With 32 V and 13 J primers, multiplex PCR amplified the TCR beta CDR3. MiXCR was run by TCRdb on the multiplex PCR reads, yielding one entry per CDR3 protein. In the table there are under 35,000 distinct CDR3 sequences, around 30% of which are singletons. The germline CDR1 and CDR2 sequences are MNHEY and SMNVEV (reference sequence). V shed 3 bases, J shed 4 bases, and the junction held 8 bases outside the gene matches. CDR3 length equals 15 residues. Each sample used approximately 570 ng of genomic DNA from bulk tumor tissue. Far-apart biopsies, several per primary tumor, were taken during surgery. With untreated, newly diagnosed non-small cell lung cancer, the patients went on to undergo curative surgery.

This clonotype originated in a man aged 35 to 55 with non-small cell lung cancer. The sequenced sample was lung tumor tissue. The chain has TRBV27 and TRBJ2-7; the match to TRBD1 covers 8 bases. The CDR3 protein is CASSFDGQGWYEQYF. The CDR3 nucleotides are TGTGCCAGCAGTTTCGACGGACAGGGTTGGTACGAGCAGTACTTC.